These T cell receptor beta chains were read from a single sample in a study of shared clonotypes between healthy human individuals. Libraries were prepared by immunoSEQ multiplex PCR; TCRdb keeps only in-frame clonotypes and omits some of them. The table shows some 580,000 clones, with roughly 98% occurring only once. Sequenced input: naive CD8+ T cells sorted from blood. The receptors stem from a young man in good health. CDR3s include the opening cysteine and the closing phenylalanine or tryptophan. A D gene is named only where the DNA matches it firmly. Clone size appears in some rows only: once, few, many, or a class for an expanded clone.

size	V	J	D	DNA	CDR3
once	TRBV29-1	TRBJ2-3	.	TGCAGCGTTGTCGGCGGGACTAGCACAGATACGCAGTATTTT	CSVVGGTSTDTQYF
.	TRBV10-3	TRBJ2-7	.	TGTGCCATCAGTGAGTCGACAGAATCCTACGAGCAGTACTTC	CAISESTESYEQYF
.	TRBV5-1	TRBJ2-7	TRBD2	TGCGCCAGCAGCCCGAAACCGGGACTAGCGGTCGAGCAGTACTTC	CASSPKPGLAVEQYF
.	TRBV7-9	TRBJ2-7	TRBD1	TGTGCCAGCAGCTCAGGACAGGGACGAGACGAGCAGTACTTC	CASSSGQGRDEQYF
.	TRBV5-1	TRBJ1-1	TRBD1	TGCGCCAGCAGCTTGCCGACCGGGACAGGGAAAACTGAAGCTTTCTTT	CASSLPTGTGKTEAFF
.	TRBV11-2	TRBJ2-1	.	TGTGCCAGCAGCCATCGACCAGAGAACAATGAGCAGTTCTTC	CASSHRPENNEQFF
.	TRBV27	TRBJ1-5	.	TGTGCCAGCAGTTCTACGGGGTCTGGTCAGCCCCAGCATTTT	CASSSTGSGQPQHF
.	TRBV7-9	TRBJ2-1	TRBD2	TGTGCCAGCAGCCCGACTAGCGGAGACTACAATGAGCAGTTCTTC	CASSPTSGDYNEQFF
.	TRBV19	TRBJ2-1	TRBD2	TGTGCCAGTAGTATGTTCGGCGGGAGGGCCAATGAGCAGTTCTTC	CASSMFGGRANEQFF
.	TRBV9	TRBJ2-5	.	TGTGCCAGCAGCCTCAACTCACGGGAGACCCAGTACTTC	CASSLNSRETQYF
.	TRBV9	TRBJ2-1	TRBD1	TGTGCCAGCAGCGCTTCGGGACAGCATTACAATGAGCAGTTCTTC	CASSASGQHYNEQFF
.	TRBV30	TRBJ1-1	.	TGTGCCTGGAGTTCGGTCGGTTGGTCGGCCACTGAAGCTTTCTTT	CAWSSVGWSATEAFF
once	TRBV7-9	TRBJ2-5	TRBD2	TGTGCCAGCAGCTCAGGACTAGCGGGAGAGCAAGAGACCCAGTACTTC	CASSSGLAGEQETQYF
.	TRBV7-9	TRBJ2-7	.	TGTGCCAGCAGCTCGGGACCGGGGTACGAGCAGTACTTC	CASSSGPGYEQYF
.	TRBV9	TRBJ2-7	.	TGTGCCAGCAGCCCAGGACGGGCAAGCTCCTACGAGCAGTACTTC	CASSPGRASSYEQYF
.	TRBV5-1	TRBJ2-1	.	TGCGCCAGCAGCTTGTGCAGGGTTTGTGAGCAGTTCTTC	CASSLCRVCEQFF
.	TRBV4-1	TRBJ1-4	TRBD1	TGCGCCAGCAGCCAACCGGGACAGGGTGGCGAAAAACTGTTTTTT	CASSQPGQGGEKLFF
.	TRBV6-4	TRBJ1-4	.	TGTGCCAGCGGCCGAGTAAAGGGGCGAATTGCAACTAATGAAAAACTGTTTTTT	CASGRVKGRIATNEKLFF
once	TRBV7-9	TRBJ2-5	.	TGTGCCAGCAGCGATATAATGGCAAACGGTCAGGAGACCCAGTACTTC	CASSDIMANGQETQYF
few	TRBV10-3	TRBJ1-1	.	TGTGCCATCAGTGAGGATAGGACCCATGAAGCTTTCTTT	CAISEDRTHEAFF
.	TRBV5-1	TRBJ1-3	.	TGCGCCAGCAGCTTGGAAGGGATCTCTGGAAACACCATATATTTT	CASSLEGISGNTIYF
once	TRBV7-9	TRBJ2-3	TRBD2	TGTGCCAGCGCCCCGGCAGCGGGAGGGCCAGGTACGCAGTATTTT	CASAPAAGGPGTQYF
.	TRBV9	TRBJ2-7	.	TGTGCCAGCAGCGTACTACCCAACTACGAGCAGTACTTC	CASSVLPNYEQYF
.	TRBV9	TRBJ1-1	TRBD1	TGTGCCAGCAGCGTAGAGCAGGGGGCTTATACTGAAGCTTTCTTT	CASSVEQGAYTEAFF
.	TRBV6-1	TRBJ1-5	TRBD1	TGTGCCAGCAGTGATTCGGACAGGGGATACCAGCCCCAGCATTTT	CASSDSDRGYQPQHF
.	TRBV15	TRBJ2-3	TRBD2	TGTGCCACCAGCAGAGGGACTAGCGGTGGCACAGATACGCAGTATTTT	CATSRGTSGGTDTQYF
.	TRBV14	TRBJ2-7	.	TGTGCCAGCAGCCAGGCGCTGGCAGCCCTTACCTCACTCTACGAGCAGTACTTC	CASSQALAALTSLYEQYF
.	TRBV4-1	TRBJ2-7	.	TGCGCCAGCAGCCAATACTCAGGGACCCCTTCCCTTAACGAGCAGTACTTC	CASSQYSGTPSLNEQYF
.	TRBV6-6	TRBJ1-5	TRBD1	TGTGCCAGCAACCCGACAGGGGGAGTCAATCAGCCCCAGCATTTT	CASNPTGGVNQPQHF
.	TRBV19	TRBJ2-2	.	TGTGCCAGTAGGACGACAAGCGCTCGGGCCGGACTAAACACCGGGGAGCTGTTTTTT	CASRTTSARAGLNTGELFF
.	TRBV7-2	TRBJ2-5	TRBD2	TGTGCCAGCAGCTTAATAGCGGGAGGGGTAGCTAAGACCCAGTACTTC	CASSLIAGGVAKTQYF
.	TRBV4-1	TRBJ2-7	.	TGCGCCAGCAGCCTTATATCAACTAGCCGGAACCACGAGCAGTACTTC	CASSLISTSRNHEQYF
.	TRBV29-1	TRBJ2-3	.	TGTACATGCCAGGACAGTAGAACAGATACGCAGTATTTT	CTCQDSRTDTQYF
once	TRBV1	TRBJ2-1	.	TGCACCAGCACAAAGCGGGAGGCCTACAATGAGCAGTTCTTC	CTSTKREAYNEQFF
.	TRBV19	TRBJ1-5	TRBD1	TGTGCCAGTAGTATTTGGACAGGGGTGGATCAGCCCCAGCATTTT	CASSIWTGVDQPQHF
.	TRBV5-1	TRBJ2-1	TRBD2	TGCGCCAGCAGCTTGGAACCCGGGACTAGCAGTACGTTCTTC	CASSLEPGTSSTFF
once	TRBV11-2	TRBJ2-7	.	TGTGCCAGCAGCCTTGGTCGCGAGCAGTACTTC	CASSLGREQYF
.	TRBV10-3	TRBJ2-3	.	TGTGCCGGATATAGCGGTGAGGGGACAGATACGCAGTATTTT	CAGYSGEGTDTQYF
.	TRBV28	TRBJ2-1	.	TGTGCCAGCAGTCTACCTGGCAGCTCCTACAATGAGCAGTTCTTC	CASSLPGSSYNEQFF
.	TRBV4-3	TRBJ2-6	.	TGCGCCAGCAGCCAAGTCGGGGACCCCTCTGGGGCCAACGTCCTGACTTTC	CASSQVGDPSGANVLTF
.	TRBV28	TRBJ2-3	TRBD1	TGTGCCAGCAGACCCGACCCGACAGGGAGAGGCACAGATACGCAGTATTTT	CASRPDPTGRGTDTQYF
.	TRBV7-9	TRBJ2-2	.	TGTGCCAGCAGCCCCCAAGAGGGGAACACCGGGGAGTTGTTTTTT	CASSPQEGNTGELFF
.	TRBV27	TRBJ2-7	.	TGTGCCAGCAGTCTGACAGGGAGGCACGAGCAGTACTTC	CASSLTGRHEQYF
.	TRBV6-5	TRBJ2-7	TRBD1	TGTGCCAGCAGTTACCCCCCGGACAGGCCGACCTACGAGCAGTACTTC	CASSYPPDRPTYEQYF
.	TRBV6-5	TRBJ2-5	.	TGTGCCAGCAGTTACTCCCCTCAAGAGACCCAGTACTTC	CASSYSPQETQYF
.	TRBV29-1	TRBJ1-2	.	TGCAGCGTTGAAGGTCGGGGCTATGGCTACACCTTC	CSVEGRGYGYTF